The entry that follows covers one T cell receptor beta chain sequence. Its antigen remains unidentified. This may come from a read error, since a much larger clone is one base off. The data were taken from a study of T-cell reconstitution after alpha-beta-depleted transplantation in children. A TCRbeta library incorporating unique molecular identifiers was prepared. One entry per CDR3 protein results from TCRdb running MiXCR on the PCR reads. The sample yields 180,000 or so distinct CDR3 sequences, roughly 6.3% seen once. Study conclusions and caveats: The high TCRbeta diversity at day 60 in some patients came from surviving recipient T cells and thymic progenitors. There were reportedly several hundred expanded graft clones from which alpha-beta T cells came about two months after transplant. One year post-transplant, T-cell counts and diversity were largely derived from T cells produced anew.

The germline V gene has CDR1 DFQATT and CDR2 SNEGSKA (reference sequence). CDR3 length equals 17 residues. Sample: PBMCs, taken before TCRalphabeta/CD19-depleted stem cell transplant. The chain is built from TRBV20-1 and TRBJ2-3; 9 positions match TRBD2. This sequence originates from a girl under three years old with combined immunodeficiency, due to receive a stem cell transplant. CDR3 sequence reads: CCARDPRGGGGTDTQYF. The CDR3 DNA reads TGCTGTGCTAGAGATCCCAGGGGCGGGGGGGGCACAGATACGCAGTATTTT.